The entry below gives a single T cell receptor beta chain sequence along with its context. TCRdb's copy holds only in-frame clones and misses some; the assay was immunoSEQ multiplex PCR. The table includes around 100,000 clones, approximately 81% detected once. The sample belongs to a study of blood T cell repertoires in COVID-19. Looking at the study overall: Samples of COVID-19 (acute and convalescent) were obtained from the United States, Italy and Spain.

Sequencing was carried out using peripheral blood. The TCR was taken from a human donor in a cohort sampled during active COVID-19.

The CDR3 bases are TGTGCCAGTAGCCAGGGGCTCACCTATAATTCACCCCTCCACTTT. It yields the protein CASSQGLTYNSPLHF. This chain joins TRBV19 and TRBJ1-6; D perhaps matches TRBD1 (6 bases). The CDR3 runs 15 residues. CDR1 is LNHDA and CDR2 is SQIVND in the germline V gene (reference sequence). V was shortened by 6 bases and J by 2 bases, with 11 bases between the two germline ends.